This T cell receptor beta chain derives from a study of cytomegalovirus exposure and HLA in healthy donors. For this clone: What it binds is unknown.

Per the germline V gene, CDR1 is SGHKS and CDR2 is YYEKEE (reference sequence). Between the trimmed V and J ends, which lost 4 bases and 3 bases, there was a span of 20 bases. The CDR3 is 16 residues long. Study results and limitations: In an earlier analysis, most TCR beta V segments were productive about 87% or about 30% of the time. Common viral pathogens (according to a later analysis) appeared linked to several of the most significant clusters. The study reported that TCR beta sequences accurately predicted HLA-A and HLA-B alleles in most subjects.

Primers included in the PCR were 60 Vbeta and 13 Jbeta primers. Authors' methods: Roughly 11 million shared chains were among around 80 million unique TCR beta chains counted in a later analysis. Some clones are missing from TCRdb's copy, which holds only in-frame ones; the method was immunoSEQ multiplex PCR. The V and J calls and the clone size are those of that table, but D and trimming were determined from the DNA. The sample has 110,000 or so clones; 60% to 80% are singletons. This receptor was taken from a man between 18 and 35 years old in good health and CMV-seropositive. This chain connects TRBV5-5 to TRBJ2-7; D possibly corresponds to TRBD2 (6 bases). Sequences were obtained from PBMCs. CDR3 amino acids: CASSLLVVGGNYEQYF. CDR3 nucleotides: TGTGCCAGCAGCCTCCTTGTCGTCGGAGGGAACTACGAGCAGTACTTC.